The rows below give T cell receptor beta chains drawn from one sample of a study of T cell repertoires in cytomegalovirus infection. Antigens of these TCRs are unknown. TCRdb reprocessed the reads with MiXCR, giving one entry per CDR3 protein. The data show 150,000 or so distinct CDR3 sequences, 30% to 40% seen once. The sample was CD8+ T cells from cultured PBMCs, taken from culture after CMV antigen stimulation. These receptors were collected from a human donor in good health (CMV status not recorded). Some clones in this sample may be carry-over from other donors' samples. Both conserved end residues are part of each CDR3.

>TRBV4-1|TRBJ2-3
CASSQELGGGRDTQYF
>TRBV2|TRBJ1-2
CASMGGRYGYTF
>TRBV11-2|TRBJ2-3
CASSLDSRLAGDTDTQYF
>TRBV29-1|TRBJ1-1
CSVTRGMNTEAFF
>TRBV7-7|TRBJ1-1
CASSPVMNTEAFF
>TRBV24-1|TRBJ2-5
CATTDSFMETQYF
>TRBV20-1|TRBJ1-1
CSARGGENTEAFF
>TRBV2|TRBJ2-1
CASSDLPGRNNEQFF
>TRBV10-3|TRBJ2-5
CAISDNQETQYF
>TRBV4-1|TRBJ2-1
CASSQEDASYNEQFF
>TRBV3-1|TRBJ2-7
CASSQATSGGLEQYF
>TRBV12-3/TRBV12-4|TRBJ2-1
CASSRAGVYNEQFF
>TRBV12-3/TRBV12-4|TRBJ1-2
CASSLAPSGLYGYTF
>TRBV7-2|TRBJ2-1
CASSAGTAGPFF
>TRBV11-3|TRBJ2-5
CASSLGGTQETQYF
>TRBV19|TRBJ2-2
CTSSITGSGTGELFF
>TRBV7-6|TRBJ1-3
CASSLQGSGNTIYF
>TRBV11-2|TRBJ1-2
CASSLDGGRGDGYTF
>TRBV7-9|TRBJ2-1
CASSSGVGIYNEQFF
>TRBV6-6|TRBJ2-7
CASSFGTGSYEQYF
>TRBV19|TRBJ1-2
CASSIPSGGTYGYTF
>TRBV27|TRBJ2-5
CVSSPNLAGPKETQYF
>TRBV6-1|TRBJ1-1
CASKLGVEWNTEAFF
>TRBV28|TRBJ2-1
CASSPADRDSYNEQFF
>TRBV6-1|TRBJ2-3
CASSEMAGGPDTQYF
>TRBV20-1|TRBJ2-7
CSARQGAPYEQYF
>TRBV9|TRBJ2-5
CASSISLGEQETQYF
>TRBV6-5|TRBJ2-2
CASSSTSGENTGELFF
>TRBV4-1|TRBJ1-1
CASSQEGYGTENTEAFF
>TRBV7-9|TRBJ2-7
CASSPRDRGYYEQYF
>TRBV7-2|TRBJ2-5
CASSLGPSQETQYF
>TRBV2|TRBJ1-3
CASSEAGGMENTIYF
>TRBV7-2|TRBJ2-3
CASSLILAGGPDTQYF